This TCR beta chain was recovered during a study of CD8+ T cells in alopecia areata. V lost 3 bases, J lost 6 bases, and 4 bases stayed unmatched. This CDR3 comprises 15 residues. Germline V lookup: CDR1 SGHDT, CDR2 YYEEEE. General study results and limits: Scalp samples also yield sequences from resident alphabeta T cells of normal skin. The study found TCR sharing across patients less clear than in mice, possibly for HLA reasons. Especially in alopecia totalis/universalis, lesional scalp showed greater clonality than normal scalp did.

The authors extracted RNA and reverse transcribed it into cDNA as the sequencing template. Assay used: immunoSEQ multiplex PCR; TCRdb lists only in-frame clones, some missing. The repertoire holds over 150,000 clones, with roughly three fifths as singletons. As regards this clone: What it recognizes is unknown.

Sequenced material: CD8+ T cells sorted from blood. The chain joins TRBV5-6 to TRBJ2-1, with 12 bases matching TRBD1. This clonotype was sampled from a human donor in good health. The CDR3 sequence: CASSWDRGQGNEQFF. As DNA, the CDR3 is TGTGCCAGCAGCTGGGACAGGGGGCAAGGCAATGAGCAGTTCTTC.